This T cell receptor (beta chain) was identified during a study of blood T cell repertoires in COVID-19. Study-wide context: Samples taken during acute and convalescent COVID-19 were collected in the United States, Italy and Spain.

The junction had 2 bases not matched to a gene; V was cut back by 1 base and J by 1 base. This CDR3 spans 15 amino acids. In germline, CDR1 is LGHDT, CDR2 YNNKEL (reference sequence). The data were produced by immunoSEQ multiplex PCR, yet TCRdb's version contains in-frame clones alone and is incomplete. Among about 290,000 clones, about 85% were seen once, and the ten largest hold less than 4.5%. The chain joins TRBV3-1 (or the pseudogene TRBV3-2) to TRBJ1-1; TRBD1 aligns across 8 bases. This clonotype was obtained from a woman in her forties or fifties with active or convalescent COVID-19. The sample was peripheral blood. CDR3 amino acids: CASSQGGQGNTEAFF. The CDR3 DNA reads TGTGCCAGCAGCCAAGGAGGACAGGGGAACACTGAAGCTTTCTTT.